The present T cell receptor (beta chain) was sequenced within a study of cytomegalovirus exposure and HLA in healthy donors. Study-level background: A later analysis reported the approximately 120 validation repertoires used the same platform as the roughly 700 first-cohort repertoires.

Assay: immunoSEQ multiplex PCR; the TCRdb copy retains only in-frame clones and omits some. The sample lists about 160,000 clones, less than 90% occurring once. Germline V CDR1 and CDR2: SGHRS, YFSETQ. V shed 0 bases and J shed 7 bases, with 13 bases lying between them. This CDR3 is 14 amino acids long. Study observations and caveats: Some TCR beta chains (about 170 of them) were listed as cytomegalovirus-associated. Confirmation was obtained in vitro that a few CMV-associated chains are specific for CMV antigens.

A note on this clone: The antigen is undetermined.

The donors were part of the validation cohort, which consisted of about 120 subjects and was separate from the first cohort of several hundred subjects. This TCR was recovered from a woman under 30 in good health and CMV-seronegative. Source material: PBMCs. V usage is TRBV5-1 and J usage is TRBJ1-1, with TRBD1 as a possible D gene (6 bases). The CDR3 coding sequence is TGCGCCAGCAGCTTGGAGGGGACATCGGGTGAAGCTTTCTTT. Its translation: CASSLEGTSGEAFF. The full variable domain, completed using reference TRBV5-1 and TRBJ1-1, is KAGVTQTPRYLIKTRGQQVTLSCSPISGHRSVSWYQQTPGQGLQFLFEYFSETQRNKGNFPGRFSGRQFSNSRSEMNVSTLELGDSALYLCASSLEGTSGEAFFGQGTRLTVV.